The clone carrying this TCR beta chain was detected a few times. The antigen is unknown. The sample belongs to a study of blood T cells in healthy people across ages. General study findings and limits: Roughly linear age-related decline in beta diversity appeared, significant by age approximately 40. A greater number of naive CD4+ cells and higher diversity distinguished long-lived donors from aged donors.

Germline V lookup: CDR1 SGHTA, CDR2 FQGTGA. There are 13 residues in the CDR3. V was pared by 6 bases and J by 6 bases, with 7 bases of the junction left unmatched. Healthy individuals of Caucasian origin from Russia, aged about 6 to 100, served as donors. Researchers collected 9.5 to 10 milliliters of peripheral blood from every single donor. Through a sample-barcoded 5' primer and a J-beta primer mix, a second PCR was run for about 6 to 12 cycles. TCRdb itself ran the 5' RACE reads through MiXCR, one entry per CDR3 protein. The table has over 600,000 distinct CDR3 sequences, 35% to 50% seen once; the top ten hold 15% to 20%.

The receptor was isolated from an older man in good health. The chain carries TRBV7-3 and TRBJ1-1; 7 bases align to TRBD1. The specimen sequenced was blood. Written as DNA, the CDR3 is TGTGCCAGCAGAATGGACAGGCTCGCTGAAGCTTTCTTT. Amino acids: CASRMDRLAEAFF.